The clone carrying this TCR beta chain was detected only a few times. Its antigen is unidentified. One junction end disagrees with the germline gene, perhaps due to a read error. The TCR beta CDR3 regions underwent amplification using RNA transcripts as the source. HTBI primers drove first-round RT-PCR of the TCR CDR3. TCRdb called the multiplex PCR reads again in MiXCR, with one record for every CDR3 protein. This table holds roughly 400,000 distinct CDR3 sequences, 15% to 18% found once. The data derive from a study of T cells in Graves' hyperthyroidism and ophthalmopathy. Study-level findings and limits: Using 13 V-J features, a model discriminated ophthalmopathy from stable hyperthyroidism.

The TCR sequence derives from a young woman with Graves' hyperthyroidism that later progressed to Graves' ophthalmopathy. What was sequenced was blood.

CDR3 nucleotide sequence: TGTGCCAGCAGTTTAGAAGCCGCTACTGCCGCAAGCTCCTACAATGAGCAGCTCTTC. Translated, it gives CASSLEAATAASSYNEQLF. The V and J genes are TRBV28 and TRBJ2-1; no firm D call. The CDR3 loop spans 19 amino acids. Germline CDR1 is MDHEN and CDR2 is SYDVKM. Based on the CDR3 plus reference TRBV28 and TRBJ2-1, the full variable domain is DVKVTQSSRYLVKRTGEKVFLECVQDMDHENMFWYRQDPGLGLRLIYFSYDVKMKEKGDIPEGYSVSREKKERFSLILESASTNQTSMYLCASSLEAATAASSYNEQLFGPGTRLTVL.